A single sample gave rise to the 13 T cell receptor beta chains below, sequenced in a study of control samples from healthy donors and cancer patients. Sequencing was performed with immunoSEQ multiplex PCR; in TCRdb, only in-frame clones are kept and a portion is missing. The sample gives fewer than 200,000 clones, about 90% of which show up once; over 1.1% is in the top ten. Sequencing was done on a sample of blood. The receptors come from a woman between 45 and 60 years old in good health.

J is TRBJ2-6 and V is TRBV29-1; D ambiguous. Deletions cut 4 bases from V and 0 bases from J, with 13 bases between. The CDR3 is 16 amino acids. Germline V gene sequence: CDR1 SQVTM, CDR2 ANQGSEA. This CDR3 reads CSVAAGPISGANVLTF. CDR3 DNA: TGCAGCGTTGCTGCAGGACCTATCTCTGGGGCCAACGTCCTGACTTTC.

The V call is TRBV19, the J call TRBJ1-1; D uncertain. From germline, CDR1 is LNHDA and CDR2 SQIVND (reference sequence). Between the trimmed V and J ends, which lost 7 bases and 1 base, there was a span of 10 bases. This CDR3 is 13 amino acids long. Here the CDR3 reads CASNAGRNTEAFF. For the CDR3, the DNA is TGTGCCAGTAACGCTGGGCGGAACACTGAAGCTTTCTTT.

This chain connects TRBV29-1 to TRBJ2-3, with 9 bases aligning to TRBD1. Germline V lookup: CDR1 SQVTM, CDR2 ANQGSEA. Trimming took 6 bases from V and 9 from J; bases not matched to a gene: 10. The CDR3 consists of 13 residues. CDR3 sequence reads: CSVSGTGKETQYF. CDR3 sequence (DNA): TGCAGCGTCTCCGGGACAGGGAAAGAAACGCAGTATTTT.

The V gene is TRBV25-1, the J gene TRBJ2-2, with D tentatively TRBD1 or TRBD2 (5 bases each). The CDR3 consists of 15 residues. Germline loops: CDR1 MGHDK, CDR2 SYGVNS. The ends were cut back, 2 bases at V and 3 bases at J, with 10 bases in the middle. CDR3 in amino acids: CASSEKGTDTGELFF. In DNA form, the CDR3 reads TGTGCCAGCAGTGAAAAAGGGACCGACACCGGGGAGCTGTTTTTT. Together with reference TRBV25-1 and TRBJ2-2, the CDR3 gives the full variable domain: EADIYQTPRYLVIGTGKKITLECSQTMGHDKMYWYQQDPGMELHLIHYSYGVNSTEKGDLSSESTVSRIRTEHFPLTLESARPSHTSQYLCASSEKGTDTGELFFGEGSRLTVL.

This chain connects TRBV27 to TRBJ2-1; either TRBD1 or TRBD2 may fit D (5 bases each). CDR1 and CDR2 from the germline V gene are MNHEY and SMNVEV (reference sequence). V gave up 3 bases and J gave up 2 bases, with 11 bases separating them. The CDR3 is made up of 15 amino acids. The CDR3 reads CASSFGGGTYNEQFF. The CDR3 DNA sequence: TGTGCCAGCAGTTTCGGTGGGGGAACCTACAATGAGCAGTTCTTC.

For the CDR3, the DNA is TGTGCCAGCAGCACCACTAGCGCAGAGACCCAGTACTTC. It translates to CASSTTSAETQYF. The chain carries TRBV5-6 and TRBJ2-5; the match to TRBD2 covers 7 bases. The CDR3 loop spans 13 amino acids. Losses at the gene ends were 4 bases for V and 4 bases for J; bases not matched to a gene: 4. Germline CDR1 is SGHDT and CDR2 is YYEEEE.

The CDR3 DNA sequence: TGTGCCAGCAGCCCCCGCAGTAGCTTCATCGGGGAGCTGTTTTTT. It yields the protein CASSPRSSFIGELFF. The genes are TRBV7-3 and TRBJ2-2, with D unresolved. The CDR3 is 15 amino acids. V lost 5 bases, J lost 7 bases, and 17 bases lay in between. Germline CDR1 is SGHTA and CDR2 is FQGTGA.

This rearrangement joins TRBV27 to TRBJ1-2; TRBD1 agrees at 10 bases. With 4 bases clipped from V and 8 bases from J, the junction kept 4 bases outside the gene matches. In germline, CDR1 is MNHEY, CDR2 SMNVEV (reference sequence). The CDR3 spans 13 residues. The CDR3 loop reads CASSWTGGSGYTF. In nucleotides, the CDR3 is TGTGCCAGCAGTTGGACAGGGGGATCCGGCTACACCTTC.

The rearrangement links TRBV5-8 to TRBJ2-5; 7 bases map to TRBD2. The germline gives CDR1 SGHTS, CDR2 YDEGEE. V lost 3 bases, J lost 3 bases, and 5 bases stayed unmatched. This CDR3 comprises 14 residues. The CDR3 reads CASSWPGREETQYF. The CDR3 DNA sequence: TGTGCCAGCAGCTGGCCAGGGAGGGAAGAGACCCAGTACTTC.

This chain joins TRBV7-8 and TRBJ1-1; D ambiguous. The CDR3 has 15 amino acids. V lost 5 bases and J lost 6, with 19 bases in between. The V gene's germline CDR1 is SGHVS and CDR2 FQNEAQ. The CDR3 DNA is TGTGCCAGCAGCCTGGTAGCGGCGGCGGGAGCTGAAGCTTTCTTT. Translating gives CASSLVAAAGAEAFF.

This chain joins TRBV24-1 and TRBJ2-3; weak D call: TRBD1 (5 bases). V was trimmed by 3 bases and J by 1 base, leaving 16 bases between them. Germline V gene data show CDR1 as KGHDR and CDR2 as SFDVKD. The length of the CDR3 is 17 residues. CDR3 sequence: CATSDLPGFSRTDTQYF. In DNA, the CDR3 is TGTGCCACCAGTGATCTTCCAGGGTTTTCGCGCACAGATACGCAGTATTTT.

The chain links TRBV18 to TRBJ2-2, with 7 bases aligning to TRBD1. Germline V CDR1 and CDR2: KGHSH, LQKENI. The V gene end was trimmed by 6 bases and the J gene end by 6 bases; junction bases not matched to a gene: 7. The CDR3 length is 14 residues. The CDR3 coding sequence is TGTGCCAGCTCTCGTAACAGGGGATCCGGGGAGCTGTTTTTT. This sequence encodes CASSRNRGSGELFF.

Here the CDR3 reads CASSQDRARDTQYF. The CDR3 nucleotides read TGCGCCAGCAGCCAAGATCGGGCGAGAGATACGCAGTATTTT. The rearrangement uses TRBV4-3 and TRBJ2-3, with no clear D. CDR3 length: 14 amino acids. Trimming took 0 bases from V and 5 from J, leaving 9 bases between them. The V gene's germline CDR1 is LGHNA and CDR2 YSLEER.